This T cell receptor (beta chain) was observed in a study of blood T cells in healthy people across ages. Trimming removed 5 bases from V and 0 bases from J, with 14 bases in between. Germline CDR1 is SGHTA and CDR2 is FQGNSA. This CDR3 region has 15 residues. This clonotype was counted between two and nine times. A sample-barcoded 5' primer and a J-beta primer mix were used in a second PCR of roughly 6 to 11 cycles. TCRdb re-called the 5' RACE reads through MiXCR, storing one row per CDR3 protein. Among around 1,500,000 distinct CDR3 sequences listed, roughly 27% were seen once. Material for sequencing was blood. The rearrangement links TRBV7-2 to TRBJ2-7; D call uncertain. The receptor was derived from a young woman in good health. The chain's CDR3 is CASSVGSELSYEQYF. The CDR3 bases are TGTGCCAGCAGCGTAGGGTCGGAGCTCTCCTACGAGCAGTACTTC.